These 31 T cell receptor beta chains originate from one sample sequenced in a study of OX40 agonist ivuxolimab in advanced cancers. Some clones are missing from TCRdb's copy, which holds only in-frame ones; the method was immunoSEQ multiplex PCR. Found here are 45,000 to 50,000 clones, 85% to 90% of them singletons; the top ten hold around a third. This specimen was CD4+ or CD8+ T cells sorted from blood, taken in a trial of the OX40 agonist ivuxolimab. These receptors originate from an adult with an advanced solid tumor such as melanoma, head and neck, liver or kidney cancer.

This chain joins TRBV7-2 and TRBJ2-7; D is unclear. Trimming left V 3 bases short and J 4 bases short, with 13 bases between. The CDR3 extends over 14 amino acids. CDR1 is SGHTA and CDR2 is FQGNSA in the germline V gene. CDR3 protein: CASSLNRMGYEQYF. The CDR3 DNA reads TGTGCCAGCAGCTTGAACAGAATGGGGTACGAGCAGTACTTC. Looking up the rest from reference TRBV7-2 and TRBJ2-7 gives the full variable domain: GAGVSQSPSNKVTEKGKDVELRCDPISGHTALYWYRQSLGQGLEFLIYFQGNSAPDKSGLPSDRFSAERTGGSVSTLTIQRTQQEDSAVYLCASSLNRMGYEQYFGPGTRLTVT.

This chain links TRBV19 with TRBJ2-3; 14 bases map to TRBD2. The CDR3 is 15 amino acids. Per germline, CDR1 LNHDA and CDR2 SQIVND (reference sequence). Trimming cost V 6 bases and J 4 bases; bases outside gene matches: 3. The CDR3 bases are TGTGCCAGTAGGGGGACTAGCGGGAGTGCAGATACGCAGTATTTT. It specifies CASRGTSGSADTQYF.

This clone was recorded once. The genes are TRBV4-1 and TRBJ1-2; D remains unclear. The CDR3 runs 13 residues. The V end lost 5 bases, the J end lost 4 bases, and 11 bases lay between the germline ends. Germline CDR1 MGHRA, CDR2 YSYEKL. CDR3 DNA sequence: TGCGCCAGCAGCTTACAGCAAGCCTATGGCTACACCTTC. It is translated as CASSLQQAYGYTF.

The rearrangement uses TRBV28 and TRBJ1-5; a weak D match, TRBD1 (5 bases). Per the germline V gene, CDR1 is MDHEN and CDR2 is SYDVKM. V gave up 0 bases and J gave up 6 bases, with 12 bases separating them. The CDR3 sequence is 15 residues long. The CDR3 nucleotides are TGTGCCAGCAGTTTATGGGGCAGGAGGGGTCAGCCCCAGCATTTT. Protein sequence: CASSLWGRRGQPQHF.

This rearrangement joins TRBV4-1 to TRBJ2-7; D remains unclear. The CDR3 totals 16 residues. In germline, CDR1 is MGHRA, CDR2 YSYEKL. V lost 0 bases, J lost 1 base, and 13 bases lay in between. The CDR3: CASSQDEVGRSYEQYF. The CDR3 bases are TGCGCCAGCAGCCAAGATGAGGTTGGACGATCCTACGAGCAGTACTTC.

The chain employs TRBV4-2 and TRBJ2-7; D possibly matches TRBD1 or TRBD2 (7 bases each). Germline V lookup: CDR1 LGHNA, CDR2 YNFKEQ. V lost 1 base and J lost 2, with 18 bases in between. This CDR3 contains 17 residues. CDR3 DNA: TGTGCCAGCAGCCAAGCAATTCCAGGGGGGGGGCCCTACGAGCAGTACTTC. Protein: CASSQAIPGGGPYEQYF.

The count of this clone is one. The CDR3 sequence: CASSDFRDREYSEQYF. Here the CDR3 DNA reads TGTGCCAGCAGTGACTTCCGGGACAGGGAATATAGCGAGCAGTACTTC. The chain employs TRBV25-1 and TRBJ2-7, with 9 bases aligning to TRBD1. V dropped 3 bases and J dropped 6; count of bases not matched to a gene: 12. Per germline, CDR1 MGHDK and CDR2 SYGVNS. There are 16 residues in the CDR3.

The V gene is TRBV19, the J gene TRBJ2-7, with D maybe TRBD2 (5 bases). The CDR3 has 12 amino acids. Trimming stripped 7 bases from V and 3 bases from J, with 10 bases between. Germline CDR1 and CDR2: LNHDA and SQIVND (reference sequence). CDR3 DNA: TGTGCCAGTATGGGAGACTACTACGAGCAGTACTTC. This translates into CASMGDYYEQYF. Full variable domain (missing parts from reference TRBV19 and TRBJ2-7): DGGITQSPKYLFRKEGQNVTLSCEQNLNHDAMYWYRQDPGQGLRLIYYSQIVNDFQKGDIAEGYSVSREKKESFPLTVTSAQKNPTAFYLCASMGDYYEQYFGPGTRLTVT.

CDR3 region: CSGLEGSRGEQYF. The DNA of the CDR3 is TGCAGCGGCCTGGAGGGATCTCGCGGCGAGCAGTACTTC. The chain couples TRBV29-1 to TRBJ2-7; a weak D match, TRBD2 (6 bases). The CDR3 runs to 13 residues. Germline values: CDR1 SQVTM, CDR2 ANQGSEA. The V gene lost 7 bases and the J gene lost 6 bases, with 19 bases spanning the gap.

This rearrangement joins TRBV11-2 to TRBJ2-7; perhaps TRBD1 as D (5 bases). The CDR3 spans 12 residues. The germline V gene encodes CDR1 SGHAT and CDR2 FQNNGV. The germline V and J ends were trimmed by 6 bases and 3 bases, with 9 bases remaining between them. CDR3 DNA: TGTGCCAGCAGATCTCAGGGCTACGAGCAGTACTTC. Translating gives CASRSQGYEQYF.

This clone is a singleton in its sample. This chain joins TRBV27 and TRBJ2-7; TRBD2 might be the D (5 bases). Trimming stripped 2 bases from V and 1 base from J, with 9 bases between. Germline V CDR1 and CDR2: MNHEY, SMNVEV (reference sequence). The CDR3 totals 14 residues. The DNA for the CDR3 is TGTGCCAGCAGTTTAACAACTAGTTCCTACGAGCAGTACTTC. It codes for CASSLTTSSYEQYF.

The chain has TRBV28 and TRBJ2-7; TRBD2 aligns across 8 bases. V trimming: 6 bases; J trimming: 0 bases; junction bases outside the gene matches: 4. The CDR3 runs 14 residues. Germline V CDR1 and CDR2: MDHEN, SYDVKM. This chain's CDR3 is CASSGRDYSYEQYF. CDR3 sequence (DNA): TGTGCCAGCAGCGGGAGGGACTACTCCTACGAGCAGTACTTC.

The CDR3 sequence is CASSNPSGRRPEYF. CDR3 nucleotide sequence: TGTGCCAGCAGTAACCCTAGCGGGAGGCGGCCCGAGTACTTC. The J gene is TRBJ2-5, the V gene TRBV6-6, with TRBD2 identical over 11 bases. Germline V lookup: CDR1 MNHNY, CDR2 SVGAGI (reference sequence). With V trimmed by 5 bases and J by 12 bases, 11 bases remained unmatched. The CDR3 runs 14 residues.

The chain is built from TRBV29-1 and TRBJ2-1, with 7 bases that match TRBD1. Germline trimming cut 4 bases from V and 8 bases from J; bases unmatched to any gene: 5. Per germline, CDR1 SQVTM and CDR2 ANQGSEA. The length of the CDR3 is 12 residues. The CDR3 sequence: CSVGDREYEQFF. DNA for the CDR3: TGCAGCGTTGGAGACAGGGAGTATGAGCAGTTCTTC.

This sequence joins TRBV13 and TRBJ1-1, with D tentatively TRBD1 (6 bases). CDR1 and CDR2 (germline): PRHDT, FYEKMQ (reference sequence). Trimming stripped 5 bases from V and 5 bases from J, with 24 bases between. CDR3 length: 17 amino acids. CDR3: CASSTRGVMVRVTEAFF. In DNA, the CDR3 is TGTGCCAGCAGCACCAGGGGCGTGATGGTTCGGGTTACTGAAGCTTTCTTT.

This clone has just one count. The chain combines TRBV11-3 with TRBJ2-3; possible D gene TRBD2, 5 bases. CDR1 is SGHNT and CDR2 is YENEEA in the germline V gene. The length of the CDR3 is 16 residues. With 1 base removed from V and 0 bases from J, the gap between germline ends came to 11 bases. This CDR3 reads CASSLGGYASTDTQYF. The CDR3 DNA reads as TGTGCCAGCAGCTTAGGCGGGTACGCTAGCACAGATACGCAGTATTTT.

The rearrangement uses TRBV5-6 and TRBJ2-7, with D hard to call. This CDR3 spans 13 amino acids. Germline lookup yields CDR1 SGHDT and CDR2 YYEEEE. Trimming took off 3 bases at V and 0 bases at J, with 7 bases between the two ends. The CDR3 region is CASSYYSSYEQYF. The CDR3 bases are TGTGCCAGCAGCTACTACAGCTCCTACGAGCAGTACTTC.

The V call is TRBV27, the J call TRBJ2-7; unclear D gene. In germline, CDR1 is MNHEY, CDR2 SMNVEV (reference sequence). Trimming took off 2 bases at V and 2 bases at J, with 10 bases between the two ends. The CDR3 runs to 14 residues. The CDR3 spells CASSLVAPTYEQYF. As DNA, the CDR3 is TGTGCCAGCAGTTTAGTGGCACCTACCTACGAGCAGTACTTC.

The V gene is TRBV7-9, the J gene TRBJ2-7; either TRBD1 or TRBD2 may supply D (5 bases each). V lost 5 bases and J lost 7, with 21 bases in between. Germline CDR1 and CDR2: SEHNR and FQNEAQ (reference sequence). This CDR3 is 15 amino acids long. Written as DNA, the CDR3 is TGTGCCAGCAGCAACCGGGACCTCCGGAGTGGAGAGCAGTACTTC. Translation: CASSNRDLRSGEQYF.

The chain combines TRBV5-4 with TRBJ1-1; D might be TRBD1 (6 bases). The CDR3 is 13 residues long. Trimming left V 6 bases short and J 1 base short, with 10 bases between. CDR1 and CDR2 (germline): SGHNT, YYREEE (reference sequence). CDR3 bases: TGTGCCAGCAACAAACAGGGGAACACTGAAGCTTTCTTT. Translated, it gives CASNKQGNTEAFF.

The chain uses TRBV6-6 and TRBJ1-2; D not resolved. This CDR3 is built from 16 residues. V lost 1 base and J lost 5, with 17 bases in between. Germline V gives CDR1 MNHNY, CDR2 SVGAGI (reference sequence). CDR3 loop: CASSYLGIDTTYGYTF. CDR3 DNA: TGTGCCAGCAGTTACTTGGGAATAGACACGACTTATGGCTACACCTTC.

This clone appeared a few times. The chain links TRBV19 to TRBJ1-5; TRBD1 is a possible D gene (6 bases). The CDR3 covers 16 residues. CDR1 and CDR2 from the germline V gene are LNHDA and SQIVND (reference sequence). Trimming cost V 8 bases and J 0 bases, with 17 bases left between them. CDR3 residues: CASSENRANSNQPQHF. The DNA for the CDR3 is TGTGCCAGTTCGGAAAACAGGGCAAATAGCAATCAGCCCCAGCATTTT. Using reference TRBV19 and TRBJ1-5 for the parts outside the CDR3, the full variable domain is DGGITQSPKYLFRKEGQNVTLSCEQNLNHDAMYWYRQDPGQGLRLIYYSQIVNDFQKGDIAEGYSVSREKKESFPLTVTSAQKNPTAFYLCASSENRANSNQPQHFGDGTRLSIL.

This CDR3 is CASSQGLAGVDEQFF. The CDR3 DNA reads as TGTGCCAGCAGCCAGGGGCTAGCGGGAGTGGATGAGCAGTTCTTC. The J gene is TRBJ2-1, the V gene TRBV9; the match to TRBD2 covers 10 bases. Germline V gene data show CDR1 as SGDLS and CDR2 as YYNGEE. This CDR3 has 15 amino acids. Trimming at V came to 4 bases and at J to 8 bases, leaving 9 bases not matched to a gene.

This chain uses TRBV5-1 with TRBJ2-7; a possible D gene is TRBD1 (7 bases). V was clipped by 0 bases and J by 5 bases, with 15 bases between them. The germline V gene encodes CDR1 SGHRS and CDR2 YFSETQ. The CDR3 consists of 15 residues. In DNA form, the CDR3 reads TGCGCCAGCAGCTTGGGCCAAGGAGGGGGCGACGAGCAGTACTTC. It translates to CASSLGQGGGDEQYF.

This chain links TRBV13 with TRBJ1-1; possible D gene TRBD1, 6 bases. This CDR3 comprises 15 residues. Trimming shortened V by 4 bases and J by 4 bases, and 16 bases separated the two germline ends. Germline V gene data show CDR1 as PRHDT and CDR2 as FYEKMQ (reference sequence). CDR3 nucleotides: TGTGCCAGCAGCTCAGGTAGAGGGGGGATCACTGAAGCTTTCTTT. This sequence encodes CASSSGRGGITEAFF.

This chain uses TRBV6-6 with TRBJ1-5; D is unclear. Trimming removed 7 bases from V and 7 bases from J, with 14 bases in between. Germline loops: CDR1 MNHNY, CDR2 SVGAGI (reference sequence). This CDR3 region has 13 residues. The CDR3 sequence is CASTNWEVQPQHF. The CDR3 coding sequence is TGTGCCAGCACGAACTGGGAGGTCCAGCCCCAGCATTTT.

In DNA, the CDR3 is TGTGCCAGCAGTCCCAGTTGGTCGAACACTGAAGCTTTCTTT. Translated: CASSPSWSNTEAFF. This sequence joins TRBV2 and TRBJ1-1, with D hard to call. CDR1 and CDR2 from the germline V gene are SNHLY and FYNNEI. The CDR3 totals 14 residues. The V end was cut by 5 bases, the J end by 1 base, with 11 bases between.

The CDR3 coding sequence is TGCGCCAGCAGCTTGGCAGGACCGGGACAGGCGTACAATGAGCAGTTCTTC. As protein: CASSLAGPGQAYNEQFF. The chain couples TRBV5-1 to TRBJ2-1; 8 bases agree with TRBD1. CDR3 length: 17 residues. Germline loops: CDR1 SGHRS, CDR2 YFSETQ. The junction had 9 bases not matched to a gene; V was cut back by 0 bases and J by 4 bases.

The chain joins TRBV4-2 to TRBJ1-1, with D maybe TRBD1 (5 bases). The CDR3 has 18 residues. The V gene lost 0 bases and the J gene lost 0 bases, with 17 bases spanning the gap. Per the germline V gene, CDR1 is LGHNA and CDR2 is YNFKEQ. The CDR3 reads CASSQDAIAPGMNTEAFF. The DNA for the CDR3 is TGTGCCAGCAGCCAAGATGCCATCGCGCCAGGGATGAACACTGAAGCTTTCTTT.

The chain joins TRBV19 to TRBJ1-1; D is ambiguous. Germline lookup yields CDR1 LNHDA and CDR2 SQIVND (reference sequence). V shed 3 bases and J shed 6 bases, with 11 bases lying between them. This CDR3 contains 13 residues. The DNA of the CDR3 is TGTGCCAGTAGTATTAGGGAGCCCGCTGAAGCTTTCTTT. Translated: CASSIREPAEAFF.

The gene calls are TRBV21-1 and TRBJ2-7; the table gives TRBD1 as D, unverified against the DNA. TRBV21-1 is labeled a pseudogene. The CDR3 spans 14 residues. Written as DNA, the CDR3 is TGTGCCAGTTGGCCATTTGTCCCGTCCTACGAGCAGTACTTC. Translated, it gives CASWPFVPSYEQYF.